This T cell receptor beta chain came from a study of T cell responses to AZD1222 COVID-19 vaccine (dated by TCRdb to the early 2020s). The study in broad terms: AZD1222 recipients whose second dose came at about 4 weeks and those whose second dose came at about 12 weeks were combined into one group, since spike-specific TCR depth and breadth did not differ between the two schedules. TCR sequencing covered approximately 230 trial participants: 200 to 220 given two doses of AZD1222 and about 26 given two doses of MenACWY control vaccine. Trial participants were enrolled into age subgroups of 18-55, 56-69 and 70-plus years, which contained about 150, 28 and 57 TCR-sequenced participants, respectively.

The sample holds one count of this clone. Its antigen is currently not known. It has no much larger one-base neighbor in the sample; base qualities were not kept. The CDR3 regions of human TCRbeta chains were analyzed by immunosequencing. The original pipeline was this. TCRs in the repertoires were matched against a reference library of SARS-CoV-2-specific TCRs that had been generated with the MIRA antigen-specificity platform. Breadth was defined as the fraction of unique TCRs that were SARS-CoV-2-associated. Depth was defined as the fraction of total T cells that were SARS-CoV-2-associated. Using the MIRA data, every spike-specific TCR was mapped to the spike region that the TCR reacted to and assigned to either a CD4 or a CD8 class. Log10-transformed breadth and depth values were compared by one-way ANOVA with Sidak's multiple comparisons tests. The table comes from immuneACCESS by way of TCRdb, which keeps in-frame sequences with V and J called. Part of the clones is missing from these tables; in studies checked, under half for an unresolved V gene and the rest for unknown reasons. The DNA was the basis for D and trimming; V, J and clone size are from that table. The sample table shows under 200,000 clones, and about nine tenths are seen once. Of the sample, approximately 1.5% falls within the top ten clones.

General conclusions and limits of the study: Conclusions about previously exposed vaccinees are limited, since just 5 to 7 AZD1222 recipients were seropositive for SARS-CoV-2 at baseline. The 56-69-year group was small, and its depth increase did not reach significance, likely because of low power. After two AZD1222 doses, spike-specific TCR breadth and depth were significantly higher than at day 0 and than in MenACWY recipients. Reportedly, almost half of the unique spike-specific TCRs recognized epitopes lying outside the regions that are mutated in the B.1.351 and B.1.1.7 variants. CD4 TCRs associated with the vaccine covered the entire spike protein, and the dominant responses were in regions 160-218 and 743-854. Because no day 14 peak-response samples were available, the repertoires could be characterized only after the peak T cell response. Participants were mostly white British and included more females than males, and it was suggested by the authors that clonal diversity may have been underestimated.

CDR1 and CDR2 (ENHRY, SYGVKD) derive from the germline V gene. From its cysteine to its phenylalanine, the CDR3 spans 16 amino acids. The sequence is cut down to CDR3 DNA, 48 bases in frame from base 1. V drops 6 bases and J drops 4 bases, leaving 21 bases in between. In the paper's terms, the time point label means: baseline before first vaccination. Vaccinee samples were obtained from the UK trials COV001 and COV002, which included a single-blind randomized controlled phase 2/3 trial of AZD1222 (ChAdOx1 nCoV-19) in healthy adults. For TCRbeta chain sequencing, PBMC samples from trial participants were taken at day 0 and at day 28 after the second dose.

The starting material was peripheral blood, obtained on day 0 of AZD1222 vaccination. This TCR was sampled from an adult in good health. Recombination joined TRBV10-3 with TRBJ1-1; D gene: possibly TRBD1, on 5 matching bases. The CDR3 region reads CAIRNGGFGDLTEAFF. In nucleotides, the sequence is TGTGCCATCAGGAACGGGGGATTTGGAGACCTCACTGAAGCTTTCTTT.